In its sample, the clone carrying this T cell receptor (beta chain) was seen a few times. The antigen is unknown. Each patient with chemo-refractory metastatic non-small-cell lung cancer was treated with focal radiation plus CTLA-4 blockade using ipilimumab. This record belongs to a study of radiotherapy plus CTLA-4 blockade in lung cancer. Across the whole study: Disease control reached about 28%, with objective responses in about 19%. Study-wide results and caveats: TCR clones originating in tumors grew in number in blood after radiotherapy plus ipilimumab. How blood T cell clones changed early, along with interferon-beta, reportedly forecast response best.

Sequencing used immunoSEQ multiplex PCR; TCRdb keeps in-frame clones, though not all of them. The data show some 64,000 clones, less than 85% seen once. This specimen consisted of peripheral blood, obtained from a patient treated with radiotherapy plus ipilimumab. The sequence was collected from a human donor with non-small cell lung cancer whose response to radiotherapy plus ipilimumab could not be evaluated. Some clones in this sample may be carry-over from other donors' samples.

Here the CDR3 reads CASSLRAGPYNEQFF. The CDR3 DNA reads as TGTGCCAGCAGTTTAAGGGCAGGGCCCTACAATGAGCAGTTCTTC. The gene calls are TRBV27 and TRBJ2-1, with D maybe TRBD1 (5 bases). The CDR3 length is 15 residues. The germline gives CDR1 MNHEY, CDR2 SMNVEV (reference sequence). V was shortened by 2 bases and J by 2 bases, with 10 bases between the two germline ends.